This TCR beta chain was sequenced in a study of sequential checkpoint blockade in melanoma. Treatment denoted: randomized to nivolumab then ipilimumab (arm A) or the reverse (arm B). Sequenced by immunoSEQ multiplex PCR; TCRdb stores in-frame clones only, minus some. The sample has some 30,000 clones; 75% to 90% are singletons. CDR1 and CDR2 from the germline V gene are LNHDA and SQIVND (reference sequence). The CDR3 is made up of 15 amino acids. The V and J ends lost 3 bases and 2 bases, in that order; junction bases with no gene match: 6. The specimen was CD8+ T cells sorted from blood (inferred from file names), collected from a patient given nivolumab and ipilimumab in sequence. The genes are TRBV19 and TRBJ2-7; 8 nucleotides match TRBD2. The clonotype originates from a human donor with melanoma. The CDR3 protein is CASSIELAVPYEQYF. In DNA, the CDR3 is TGTGCCAGTAGTATTGAACTAGCGGTCCCCTACGAGCAGTACTTC.